This is a list of T cell receptor beta chains from one sample in a study of early T cells in non-severe SARS-CoV-2 infection. One entry per CDR3 protein results from TCRdb running MiXCR on the 5' RACE reads. There are approximately 35,000 distinct CDR3 sequences in the sample; approximately 6.9% occur only once, and 10% to 15% lies in the top ten. Specimen: whole blood, collected at baseline. These receptors were obtained from an adult who was a healthcare worker with PCR-confirmed SARS-CoV-2 infection or an uninfected control (not recorded which). The conserved cysteine and the conserved F or W are not part of the CDR3 here.

j_call,v_call,cdr3_length,cdr3_aa
TRBJ2-1,TRBV7-6,13,ASSLLRVEGNEQF
TRBJ2-3,TRBV29-1,9,SVEDRDRRY
TRBJ2-3,TRBV6-1,14,ASRALAGVFTDTQY
TRBJ2-1,TRBV29-1,13,SARLAGLSYNEQF
TRBJ1-1,TRBV15,11,ATSRDERVGAF
TRBJ1-5,TRBV6-2/TRBV6-3,14,ASSSGASGSNQPQH
TRBJ2-1,TRBV2,10,ASSGTSYEQF
TRBJ2-1,TRBV27,15,ASTSLGGSGRTNEQF
TRBJ2-7,TRBV25-1,12,ASTSRGSGYEQY
TRBJ2-5,TRBV21-1,14,ASSKRLAGGQETQY
TRBJ2-2,TRBV28,13,ASSTSNLNTGELF
TRBJ1-1,TRBV20-1,10,SVQGLGTEAF
TRBJ1-2,TRBV28,9,ASTGTSRYT
TRBJ2-1,TRBV19,13,ASSTRQRSFNEQF
TRBJ2-7,TRBV6-6,13,ASKRGTDNSYEQY
TRBJ2-7,TRBV19,13,ACSTSTGALNEQY
TRBJ2-2,TRBV10-1,7,ASTGELF
TRBJ2-2,TRBV2,12,ASSEKGRTGELF
TRBJ2-3,TRBV15,16,ATSGLNRERALPDTQY
TRBJ2-7,TRBV20-1,11,SAGTSGRYEQY
TRBJ1-4,TRBV19,13,ASSRLETRSEKLF
TRBJ1-1,TRBV5-1,9,ASSEGAKAF
TRBJ2-1,TRBV18,11,ASSPGQSNEQF
TRBJ1-4,TRBV20-1,11,SARYPLGEKLF
TRBJ2-5,TRBV6-5,9,ASKWLETQY
TRBJ2-7,TRBV7-8,16,ASSLARAGAYTLYEQY
TRBJ2-6,TRBV6-2/TRBV6-3,14,ASSYEGGSGANVLT
TRBJ1-4,TRBV4-1,9,ASSQDEKLF
TRBJ1-6,TRBV20-1,13,SARLPPGGNSPLH
TRBJ2-7,TRBV11-2,11,ASSLGSLYEQY
TRBJ2-3,TRBV10-3,10,AISGSTDTQY
TRBJ1-1,TRBV21-1,10,ASLTGNTEAF
TRBJ1-2,TRBV12-3/TRBV12-4,13,ASSFSGGESHGYT
TRBJ2-2,TRBV7-7,13,ASSLSSGSAGELF
TRBJ2-6,TRBV10-3,14,AIRGTSGDGANVLT
TRBJ2-1,TRBV28,16,ASSTSSGRNWINNEQF
TRBJ2-5,TRBV3-2,13,ASSQVGREGETQY
TRBJ2-7,TRBV3-1,15,ASSQVKLGGQPYEQY
TRBJ1-1,TRBV4-3,15,ASSQEWGGGRNTEAF
TRBJ1-1,TRBV10-3,13,AISTPGQGNTEAF
TRBJ1-1,TRBV7-9,14,ASSPTQTGPNTEAF
TRBJ2-1,TRBV7-8,13,ASEASGSSYNEQF
TRBJ2-1,TRBV12-3/TRBV12-4,12,ASSFMGPHNEQF
TRBJ2-5,TRBV27,13,ASSFLGQGEETQY
TRBJ2-2,TRBV7-2,12,ASSQLFGTGELF